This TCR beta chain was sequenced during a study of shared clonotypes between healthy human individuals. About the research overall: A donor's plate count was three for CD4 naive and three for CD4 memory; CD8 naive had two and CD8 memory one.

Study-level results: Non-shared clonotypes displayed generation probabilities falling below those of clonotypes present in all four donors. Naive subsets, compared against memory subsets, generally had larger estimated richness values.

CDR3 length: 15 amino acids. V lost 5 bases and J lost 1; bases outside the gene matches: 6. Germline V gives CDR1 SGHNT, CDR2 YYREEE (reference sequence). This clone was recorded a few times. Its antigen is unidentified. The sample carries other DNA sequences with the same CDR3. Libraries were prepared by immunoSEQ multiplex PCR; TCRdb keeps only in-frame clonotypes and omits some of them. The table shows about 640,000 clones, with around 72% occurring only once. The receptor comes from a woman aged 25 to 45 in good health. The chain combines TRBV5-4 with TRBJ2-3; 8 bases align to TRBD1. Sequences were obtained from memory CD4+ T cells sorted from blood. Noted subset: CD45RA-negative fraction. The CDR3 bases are TGTGCCAGCAGTCCTCCGGGACAGGGCACAGATACGCAGTATTTT. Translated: CASSPPGQGTDTQYF.